This T cell receptor (beta chain) was found in a study of a mutant IDH1 vaccine in newly diagnosed glioma. This CDR3 comprises 13 residues. CDR1 is ENHRY and CDR2 is SYGVKD in the germline V gene. Trimming stripped 2 bases from V and 8 bases from J, with 12 bases between. Sample time point: week 5, during vaccination. The vaccine gave 300 ug of a 20-mer mutant IDH1 peptide subcutaneously per dose. To note about this clone: As yet, its antigen is unknown.

The repertoire was sequenced with immunoSEQ multiplex PCR; TCRdb's copy has only in-frame clones and lacks some. Of about 30,000 clones in the sample, 87% were seen once. The sample in question was peripheral blood mononuclear cells (PBMCs), obtained from a glioma patient whose treatment included an IDH1 peptide vaccine. The source of this sequence is a woman between 35 and 50 years old with glioma. Some clones in this sample may be carry-over from other donors' samples. V usage is TRBV10-3 and J usage is TRBJ1-2; D call uncertain. The chain's CDR3 is CAISETATSGYTF. The CDR3, as DNA: TGTGCCATCAGTGAGACAGCCACCTCCGGCTACACCTTC.